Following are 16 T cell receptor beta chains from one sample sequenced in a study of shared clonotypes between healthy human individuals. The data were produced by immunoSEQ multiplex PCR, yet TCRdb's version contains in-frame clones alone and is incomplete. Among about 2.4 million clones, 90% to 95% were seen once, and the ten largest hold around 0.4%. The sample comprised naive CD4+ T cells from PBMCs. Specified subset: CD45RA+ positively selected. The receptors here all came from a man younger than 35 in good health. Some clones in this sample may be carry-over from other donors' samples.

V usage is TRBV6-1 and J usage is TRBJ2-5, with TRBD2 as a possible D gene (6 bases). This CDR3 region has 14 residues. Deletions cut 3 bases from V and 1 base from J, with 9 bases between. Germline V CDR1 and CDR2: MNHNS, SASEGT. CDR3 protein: CASSERGFQETQYF. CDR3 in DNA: TGTGCCAGCAGTGAGCGGGGCTTCCAAGAGACCCAGTACTTC.

The DNA for the CDR3 is TGTGCCAGCAGTTCAGCGGGTGGAGGCGATGAGCAGTTCTTC. It translates to CASSSAGGGDEQFF. The chain employs TRBV6-5 and TRBJ2-1; D possibly corresponds to TRBD2 (6 bases). Per germline, CDR1 MNHEY and CDR2 SVGAGI. Trimming took 4 bases from V and 8 from J, leaving 15 bases between them. This CDR3 contains 14 residues.

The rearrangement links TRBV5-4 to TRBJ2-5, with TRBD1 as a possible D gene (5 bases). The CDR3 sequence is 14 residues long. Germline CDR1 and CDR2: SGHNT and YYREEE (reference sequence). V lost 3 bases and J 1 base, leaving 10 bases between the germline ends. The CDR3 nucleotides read TGTGCCAGCAGCTATCAGGGTGTCCAAGAGACCCAGTACTTC. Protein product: CASSYQGVQETQYF.

CDR3: CASSQGLAGGPEQFF. The DNA of the CDR3 is TGTGCCAGCTCACAAGGACTAGCGGGAGGACCTGAGCAGTTCTTC. The chain recombines TRBV18 with TRBJ2-1; 14 bases align to TRBD2. The CDR3 sequence is 15 residues long. After removal of 4 bases from V and 9 bases from J, the junction contained 5 bases not matched to a gene. Per the germline V gene, CDR1 is KGHSH and CDR2 is LQKENI. The whole variable domain, filled in from reference TRBV18 and TRBJ2-1, reads NAGVMQNPRHLVRRRGQEARLRCSPMKGHSHVYWYRQLPEEGLKFMVYLQKENIIDESGMPKERFSAEFPKEGPSILRIQQVVRGDSAAYFCASSQGLAGGPEQFFGPGTRLTVL.

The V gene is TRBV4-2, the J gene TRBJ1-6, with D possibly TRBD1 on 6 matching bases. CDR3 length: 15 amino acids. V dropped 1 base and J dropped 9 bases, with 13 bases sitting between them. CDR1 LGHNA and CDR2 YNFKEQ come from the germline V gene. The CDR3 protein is CASSQVTGTGSPLHF. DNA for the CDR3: TGTGCCAGCAGCCAAGTAACAGGGACGGGTTCACCCCTCCACTTT.

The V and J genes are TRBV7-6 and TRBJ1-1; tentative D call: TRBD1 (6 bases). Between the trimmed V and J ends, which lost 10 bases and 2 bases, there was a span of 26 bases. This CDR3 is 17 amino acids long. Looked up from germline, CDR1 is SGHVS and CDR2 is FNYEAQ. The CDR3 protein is CAMSLLLQGMENTEAFF. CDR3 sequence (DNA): TGTGCCATGAGTTTATTGCTACAGGGAATGGAAAACACTGAAGCTTTCTTT.

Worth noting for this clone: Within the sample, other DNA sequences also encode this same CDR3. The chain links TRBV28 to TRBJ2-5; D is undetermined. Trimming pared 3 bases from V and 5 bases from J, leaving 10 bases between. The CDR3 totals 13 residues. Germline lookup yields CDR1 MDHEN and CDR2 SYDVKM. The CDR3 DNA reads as TGTGCCAGCAGTTTGGGATCTGCGGAGACCCAGTACTTC. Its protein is CASSLGSAETQYF.

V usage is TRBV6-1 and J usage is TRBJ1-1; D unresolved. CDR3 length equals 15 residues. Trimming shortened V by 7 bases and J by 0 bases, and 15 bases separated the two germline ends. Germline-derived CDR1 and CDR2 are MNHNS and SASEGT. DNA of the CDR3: TGTGCCAGCATCGGAGACCGTATTATGAACACTGAAGCTTTCTTT. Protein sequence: CASIGDRIMNTEAFF.

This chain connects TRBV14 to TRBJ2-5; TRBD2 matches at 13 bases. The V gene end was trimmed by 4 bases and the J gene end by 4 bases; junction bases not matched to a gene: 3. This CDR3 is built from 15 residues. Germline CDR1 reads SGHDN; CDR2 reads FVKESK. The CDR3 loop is CASSLGLAGSETQYF. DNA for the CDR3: TGTGCCAGCAGCCTGGGACTAGCGGGATCAGAGACCCAGTACTTC.

Here the CDR3 DNA reads TGCAGCGTTAAGTGGAACGCGATGAACACTGAAGCTTTCTTT. Translating it yields CSVKWNAMNTEAFF. The rearrangement uses TRBV29-1 and TRBJ1-1; D is uncertain. V gave up 5 bases and J gave up 0 bases, with 13 bases separating them. The length of the CDR3 is 14 residues. The germline V gene has CDR1 SQVTM and CDR2 ANQGSEA.

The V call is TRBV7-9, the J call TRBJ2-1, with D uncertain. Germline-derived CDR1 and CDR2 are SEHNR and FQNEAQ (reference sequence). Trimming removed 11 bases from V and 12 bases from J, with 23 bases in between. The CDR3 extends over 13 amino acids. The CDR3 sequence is CADVNEAVWGQFF. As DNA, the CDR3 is TGTGCCGATGTCAACGAAGCCGTTTGGGGGCAGTTCTTC.

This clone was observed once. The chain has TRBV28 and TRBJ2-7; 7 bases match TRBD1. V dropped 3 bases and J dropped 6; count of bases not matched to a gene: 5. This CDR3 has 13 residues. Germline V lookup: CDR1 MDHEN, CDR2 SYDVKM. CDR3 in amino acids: CASSFYAGGEQYF. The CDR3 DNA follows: TGTGCCAGCAGTTTTTATGCAGGGGGCGAGCAGTACTTC. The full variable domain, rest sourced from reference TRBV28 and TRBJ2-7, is DVKVTQSSRYLVKRTGEKVFLECVQDMDHENMFWYRQDPGLGLRLIYFSYDVKMKEKGDIPEGYSVSREKKERFSLILESASTNQTSMYLCASSFYAGGEQYFGPGTRLTVT.

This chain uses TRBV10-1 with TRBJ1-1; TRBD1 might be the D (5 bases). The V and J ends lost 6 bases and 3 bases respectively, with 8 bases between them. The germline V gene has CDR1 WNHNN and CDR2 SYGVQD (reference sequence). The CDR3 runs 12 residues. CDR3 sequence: CASSLGDTEAFF. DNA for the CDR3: TGCGCCAGCAGCCTAGGGGACACTGAAGCTTTCTTT.

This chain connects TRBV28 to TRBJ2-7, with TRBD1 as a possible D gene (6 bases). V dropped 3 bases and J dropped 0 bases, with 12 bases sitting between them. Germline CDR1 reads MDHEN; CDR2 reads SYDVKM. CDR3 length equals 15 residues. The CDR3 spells CASSFGQRSSYEQYF. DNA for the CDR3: TGTGCCAGCAGTTTCGGACAGCGTAGCTCCTACGAGCAGTACTTC.

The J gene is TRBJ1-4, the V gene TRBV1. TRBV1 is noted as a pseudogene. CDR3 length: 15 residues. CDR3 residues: CTSSHLGPGGEKLFF. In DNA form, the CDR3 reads TGCACCAGCAGCCATTTAGGGCCCGGAGGGGAAAAACTGTTTTTT.

DNA for the CDR3: TGTGCCAGCAGGGGGTTCACCCGCTCCTACGAGCAGTACTTC. Its translation is CASRGFTRSYEQYF. The chain joins TRBV28 to TRBJ2-7; no firm D call. CDR3 size: 14 residues. Germline values: CDR1 MDHEN, CDR2 SYDVKM. Deletions cut 6 bases from V and 0 bases from J, with 12 bases between.